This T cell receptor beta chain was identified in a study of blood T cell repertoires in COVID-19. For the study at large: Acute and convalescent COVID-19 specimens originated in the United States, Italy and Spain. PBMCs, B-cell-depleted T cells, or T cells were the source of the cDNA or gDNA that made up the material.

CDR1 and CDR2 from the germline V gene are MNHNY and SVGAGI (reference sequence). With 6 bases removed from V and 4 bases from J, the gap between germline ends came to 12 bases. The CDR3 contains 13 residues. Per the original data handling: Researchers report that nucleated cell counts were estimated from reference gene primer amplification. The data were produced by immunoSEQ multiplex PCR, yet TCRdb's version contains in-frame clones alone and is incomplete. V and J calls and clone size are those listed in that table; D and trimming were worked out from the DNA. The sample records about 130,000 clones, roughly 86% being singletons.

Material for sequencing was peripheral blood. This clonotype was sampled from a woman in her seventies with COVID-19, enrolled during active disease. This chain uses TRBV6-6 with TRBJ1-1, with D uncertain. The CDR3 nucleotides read TGTGCCAGCAGCGGGAGTGGCGGCACTGAAGCTTTCTTT. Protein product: CASSGSGGTEAFF.